This T cell receptor (beta chain) came from a study of blood T cell repertoires in COVID-19. The wider study: Researchers got acute and convalescent COVID-19 samples from the United States, Italy and Spain. The cDNA or gDNA used as material had been derived from T cells, B-cell-depleted T cells, or PBMCs.

Original handling: By means of reference gene primer amplification, nucleated cell counts were estimated. The repertoire was sequenced with immunoSEQ multiplex PCR; TCRdb's copy has only in-frame clones and lacks some. V and J calls and clone size follow that table, whereas D and trimming were derived from the DNA. The table lists roughly 180,000 clones, about 85% of them singletons. J gave up 4 bases and V 4 bases, and 2 bases lay outside the gene matches. Germline V CDR1 and CDR2: WSHSY, SAAADI. This CDR3 has 13 amino acids. Material: peripheral blood. J is TRBJ1-1 and V is TRBV10-2, with 8 bases aligning to TRBD1. This TCR came from a man aged 55 to 70 who had recovered from COVID-19. CDR3 coding DNA: TGCGCCAGCAGTGTACAGGGGGGCACTGAAGCTTTCTTT. Its protein is CASSVQGGTEAFF.